The sequence of this TCR beta chain was determined in a study of CD8 T cells in ankylosing spondylitis. Notes on the study in general: There was a TCR beta motif, made of several highly homologous variants, that appeared characteristic of ankylosing spondylitis blood. It was reported that disease-linked clones were significantly enriched in matched ankylosing spondylitis synovial fluid. Previous work reported some of these motif variants in the synovial fluid and blood of reactive arthritis. Disease-linked clones were found to be CD8+ and relatively rare in peripheral blood.

Germline assignment: CDR1 DFQATT and CDR2 SNEGSKA (reference sequence). The CDR3 consists of 14 residues. As for this clonotype: Its antigen is not identified.

A quantitative 5'-RACE method, one with molecular barcodes, was used to make TCR beta libraries. TCRdb fed the 5' RACE reads into MiXCR, producing one record per CDR3 protein. The sample records approximately 400,000 distinct CDR3 sequences, roughly 17% being singletons. Sequences were obtained from blood, either unsorted or a sorted T cell fraction (not recorded which). V is TRBV20-1 and J is TRBJ2-5; 10 bases map to TRBD1. This sequence originates from a male donor with ankylosing spondylitis. CDR3 bases: TGCAGCGCTTCGACAGGGGGCGTTCGGGAGACCCAGTACTTC. This translates into CSASTGGVRETQYF.